This TCR beta chain was recovered during a study of blood T cell repertoires in COVID-19. Across the study: The United States, Italy and Spain were the sources of the acute and convalescent COVID-19 samples.

Germline V gene data show CDR1 as KGHDR and CDR2 as SFDVKD. The CDR3 is made up of 12 amino acids. V was shortened by 8 bases and J by 5 bases, with 11 bases between the two germline ends. How the authors handled the data: Estimates of nucleated cell counts were drawn from the amplification of reference gene primers. The assay was immunoSEQ multiplex PCR, and TCRdb's table has in-frame clones only and misses some. That table is the source of V, J and clone size, and D and trimming were worked out from the DNA. The sample holds under 300,000 clones, around 87% seen once. The V and J genes are TRBV24-1 and TRBJ1-1; D is possibly TRBD1 (6 bases). This sequence was found in a woman in her 70s with active or convalescent COVID-19. The sequencing input was peripheral blood. The CDR3 DNA is TGTGCCACCACAATTCAGGGGACTGAAGCTTTCTTT. Amino acids: CATTIQGTEAFF.